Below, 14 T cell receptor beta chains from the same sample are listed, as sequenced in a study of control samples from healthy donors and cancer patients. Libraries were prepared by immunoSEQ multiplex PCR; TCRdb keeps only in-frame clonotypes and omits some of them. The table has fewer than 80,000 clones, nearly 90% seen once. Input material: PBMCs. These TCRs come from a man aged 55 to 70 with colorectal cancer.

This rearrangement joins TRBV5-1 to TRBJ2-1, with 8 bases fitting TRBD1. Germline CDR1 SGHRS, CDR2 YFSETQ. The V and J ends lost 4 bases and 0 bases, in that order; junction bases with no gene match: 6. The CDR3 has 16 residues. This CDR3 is CASSSRTGRSYNEQFF. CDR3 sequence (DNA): TGCGCCAGCAGCAGCCGGACAGGGCGCTCCTACAATGAGCAGTTCTTC.

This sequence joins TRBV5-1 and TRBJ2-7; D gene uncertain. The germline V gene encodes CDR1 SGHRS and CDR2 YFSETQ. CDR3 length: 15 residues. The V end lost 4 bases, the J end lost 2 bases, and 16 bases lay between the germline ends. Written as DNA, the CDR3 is TGCGCCAGCAGCATGAGGAGCGTCGTCACCTACGAGCAGTACTTC. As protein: CASSMRSVVTYEQYF. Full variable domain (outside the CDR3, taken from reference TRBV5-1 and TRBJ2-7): KAGVTQTPRYLIKTRGQQVTLSCSPISGHRSVSWYQQTPGQGLQFLFEYFSETQRNKGNFPGRFSGRQFSNSRSEMNVSTLELGDSALYLCASSMRSVVTYEQYFGPGTRLTVT.

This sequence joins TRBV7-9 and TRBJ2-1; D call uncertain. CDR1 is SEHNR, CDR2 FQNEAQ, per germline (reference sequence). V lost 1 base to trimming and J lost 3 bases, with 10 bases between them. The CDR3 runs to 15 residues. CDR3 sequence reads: CASSLGAIRYNEQFF. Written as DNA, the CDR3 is TGTGCCAGCAGCTTAGGGGCTATACGCTACAATGAGCAGTTCTTC.

The CDR3 region has the DNA TGTGCCAGCAGTCCCCGACTAGCGGGGTCCCCCTACAATGAGCAGTTCTTC. This encodes CASSPRLAGSPYNEQFF. The chain is built from TRBV2 and TRBJ2-1, with TRBD2 matching 11 bases. This CDR3 region has 17 residues. V lost 5 bases, J lost 2 bases, and 8 bases stayed unmatched. Looked up from germline, CDR1 is SNHLY and CDR2 is FYNNEI.

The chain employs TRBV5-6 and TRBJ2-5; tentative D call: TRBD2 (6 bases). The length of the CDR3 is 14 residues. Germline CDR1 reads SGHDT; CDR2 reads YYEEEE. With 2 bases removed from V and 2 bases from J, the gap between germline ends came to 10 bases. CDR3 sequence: CASSLAGTQETQYF. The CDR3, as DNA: TGTGCCAGCAGCTTAGCCGGGACTCAAGAGACCCAGTACTTC. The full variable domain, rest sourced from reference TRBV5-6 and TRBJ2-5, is DAGVTQSPTHLIKTRGQQVTLRCSPKSGHDTVSWYQQALGQGPQFIFQYYEEEERQRGNFPDRFSGHQFPNYSSELNVNALLLGDSALYLCASSLAGTQETQYFGPGTRLLVL.

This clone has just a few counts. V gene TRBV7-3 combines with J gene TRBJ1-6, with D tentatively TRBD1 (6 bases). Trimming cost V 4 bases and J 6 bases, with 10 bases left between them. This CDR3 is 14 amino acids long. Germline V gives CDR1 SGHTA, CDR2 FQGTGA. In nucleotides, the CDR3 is TGTGCCAGCAGCTCGGGACAAAGTAATTCACCCCTCCACTTT. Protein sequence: CASSSGQSNSPLHF. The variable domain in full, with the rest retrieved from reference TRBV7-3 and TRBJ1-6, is GAGVSQTPSNKVTEKGKYVELRCDPISGHTALYWYRQSLGQGPEFLIYFQGTGAADDSGLPNDRFFAVRPEGSVSTLKIQRTERGDSAVYLCASSSGQSNSPLHFGNGTRLTVT.

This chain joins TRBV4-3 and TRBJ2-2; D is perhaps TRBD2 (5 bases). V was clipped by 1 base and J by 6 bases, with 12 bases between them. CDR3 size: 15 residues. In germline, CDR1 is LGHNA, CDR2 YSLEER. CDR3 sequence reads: CASSQGVREPGELFF. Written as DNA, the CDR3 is TGCGCCAGCAGCCAAGGAGTGAGGGAGCCCGGGGAGCTGTTTTTT.

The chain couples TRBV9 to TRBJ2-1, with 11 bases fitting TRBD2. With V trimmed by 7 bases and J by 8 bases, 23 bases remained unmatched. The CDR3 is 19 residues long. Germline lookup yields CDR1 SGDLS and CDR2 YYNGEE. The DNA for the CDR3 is TGTGCCAGCCCCATCAGGGGCCAAACCGGGACTAGCGGTTCGGATGAGCAGTTCTTC. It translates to CASPIRGQTGTSGSDEQFF.

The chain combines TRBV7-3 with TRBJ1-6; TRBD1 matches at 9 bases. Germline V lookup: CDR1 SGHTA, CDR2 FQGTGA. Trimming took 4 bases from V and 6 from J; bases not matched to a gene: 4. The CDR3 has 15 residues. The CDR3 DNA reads TGTGCCAGCAGCTCACAGGGGGCGGGTAATTCACCCCTCCACTTT. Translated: CASSSQGAGNSPLHF.

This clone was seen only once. The CDR3 coding sequence is TGTGCCAGCAGGGCCGACGCAGCTAGTGAGCAGTTCTTC. This gives the protein CASRADAASEQFF. V gene TRBV2 combines with J gene TRBJ2-1, with D uncertain. Germline CDR1 SNHLY, CDR2 FYNNEI. The length of the CDR3 is 13 residues. The germline V and J ends were trimmed by 6 bases and 9 bases, with 15 bases remaining between them.

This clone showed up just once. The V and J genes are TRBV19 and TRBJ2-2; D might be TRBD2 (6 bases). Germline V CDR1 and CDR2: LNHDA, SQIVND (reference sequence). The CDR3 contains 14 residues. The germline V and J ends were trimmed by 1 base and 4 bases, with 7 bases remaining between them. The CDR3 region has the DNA TGTGCCAGTAGTATAGGGAGGGCCACCGGGGAGCTGTTTTTT. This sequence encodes CASSIGRATGELFF.

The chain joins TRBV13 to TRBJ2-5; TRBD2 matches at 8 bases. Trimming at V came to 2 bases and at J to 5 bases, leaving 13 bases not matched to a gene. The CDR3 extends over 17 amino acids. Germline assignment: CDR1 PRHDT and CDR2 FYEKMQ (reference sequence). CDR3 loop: CASSLQRGPPGSETQYF. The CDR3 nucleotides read TGTGCCAGCAGCTTACAGCGGGGGCCCCCTGGATCCGAGACCCAGTACTTC.

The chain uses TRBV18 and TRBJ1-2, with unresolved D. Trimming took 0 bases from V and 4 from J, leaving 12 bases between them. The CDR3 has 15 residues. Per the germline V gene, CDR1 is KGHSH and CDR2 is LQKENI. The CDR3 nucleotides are TGTGCCAGCTCACCACCGCGGAGTCTGGGCTATGGCTACACCTTC. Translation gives CASSPPRSLGYGYTF. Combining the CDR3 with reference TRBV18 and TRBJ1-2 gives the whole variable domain NAGVMQNPRHLVRRRGQEARLRCSPMKGHSHVYWYRQLPEEGLKFMVYLQKENIIDESGMPKERFSAEFPKEGPSILRIQQVVRGDSAAYFCASSPPRSLGYGYTFGSGTRLTVV.

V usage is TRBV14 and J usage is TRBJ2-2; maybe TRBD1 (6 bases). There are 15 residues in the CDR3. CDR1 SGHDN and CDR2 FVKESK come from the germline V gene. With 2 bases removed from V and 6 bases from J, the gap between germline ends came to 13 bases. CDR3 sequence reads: CASSQLNRVAGELFF. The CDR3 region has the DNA TGTGCCAGCAGCCAATTAAACAGGGTTGCCGGGGAGCTGTTTTTT.